This is a list of T cell receptor beta chains from one sample in a study of immune evolution from preneoplasia to lung adenocarcinoma. Assay: immunoSEQ multiplex PCR; the TCRdb copy retains only in-frame clones and omits some. The table records about 11,000 clones, 82% of them present only once. The sample comprised FFPE minimally invasive lung adenocarcinoma tissue. All receptors derive from an older person with lung adenocarcinoma. Each CDR3 is given with its conserved first and last residue. A D gene is named only where the DNA matches it firmly. Rows may omit the clone size; those that give it use once, few, many or a size class.

cdr3_aa: CASSARDRESGYTF
cdr3_nt: TGTGCCAGCAGTGCCCGAGACAGGGAGAGTGGCTACACCTTC
j_call: TRBJ1-2
clone_size: NA
d_call: TRBD1
v_call: TRBV6-1

cdr3_aa: CASSPPSTDYEQYF
cdr3_nt: TGTGCCAGCTCACCACCCTCAACTGACTACGAGCAGTACTTC
j_call: TRBJ2-7
clone_size: once
d_call: NA
v_call: TRBV18

cdr3_aa: CAAISGAGGSGELFF
cdr3_nt: TGTGCCGCAATAAGCGGAGCGGGAGGGTCGGGGGAGCTGTTTTTT
j_call: TRBJ2-2
clone_size: NA
d_call: TRBD2
v_call: TRBV30

cdr3_aa: CASSYGTASTDTQYF
cdr3_nt: TGTGCCAGCAGCTATGGGACCGCTAGCACAGATACGCAGTATTTT
j_call: TRBJ2-3
clone_size: few
d_call: NA
v_call: TRBV9

cdr3_aa: CSVPGRTGAHNEQFF
cdr3_nt: TGCAGCGTTCCGGGAAGGACAGGGGCCCACAATGAGCAGTTCTTC
j_call: TRBJ2-1
clone_size: once
d_call: TRBD1
v_call: TRBV29-1

cdr3_aa: CASSSGAFVEAFF
cdr3_nt: TGTGCCAGCAGCTCAGGGGCCTTCGTCGAAGCTTTCTTT
j_call: TRBJ1-1
clone_size: NA
d_call: NA
v_call: TRBV7-9

cdr3_aa: CASSARGRNYGYTF
cdr3_nt: TGTGCCAGCAGTGCGAGGGGGCGTAACTATGGCTACACCTTC
j_call: TRBJ1-2
clone_size: NA
d_call: TRBD1
v_call: TRBV6-1

cdr3_aa: CAPSNLRQSISYEQYF
cdr3_nt: TGTGCCCCATCAAACCTTAGACAGTCAATCTCCTACGAGCAGTACTTC
j_call: TRBJ2-7
clone_size: NA
d_call: NA
v_call: TRBV11-3

cdr3_aa: CAISESTDGYTF
cdr3_nt: TGTGCCATCAGTGAGTCAACCGATGGCTACACCTTC
j_call: TRBJ1-2
clone_size: NA
d_call: NA
v_call: TRBV10-3

cdr3_aa: CASSISAQGGNTIYF
cdr3_nt: TGTGCCAGTAGTATCTCGGCACAGGGAGGAAACACCATATATTTT
j_call: TRBJ1-3
clone_size: few
d_call: NA
v_call: TRBV19

cdr3_aa: CASSGNPSYNEQFF
cdr3_nt: TGTGCCAGCAGCGGGAACCCCTCCTACAATGAGCAGTTCTTC
j_call: TRBJ2-1
clone_size: NA
d_call: NA
v_call: TRBV27

cdr3_aa: CASSQGGGFDTQYF
cdr3_nt: TGTGCCAGTAGTCAAGGGGGGGGTTTTGATACGCAGTATTTT
j_call: TRBJ2-3
clone_size: NA
d_call: NA
v_call: TRBV19

cdr3_aa: CASSLEAIGTYEQYF
cdr3_nt: TGTGCCAGCAGCCTAGAGGCAATTGGAACCTACGAGCAGTACTTC
j_call: TRBJ2-7
clone_size: NA
d_call: NA
v_call: TRBV6-1

cdr3_aa: CASSPLGSNGNTIYF
cdr3_nt: TGTGCCAGCAGCCCACTGGGAAGTAATGGAAACACCATATATTTT
j_call: TRBJ1-3
clone_size: NA
d_call: NA
v_call: TRBV9

cdr3_aa: CASSFGPYQAFF
cdr3_nt: TGTGCCAGCAGTTTTGGGCCCTACCAAGCTTTCTTT
j_call: TRBJ1-1
clone_size: NA
d_call: NA
v_call: TRBV28

cdr3_aa: CASNTKGRTEAFF
cdr3_nt: TGTGCCAGCAACACTAAAGGTCGAACTGAAGCTTTCTTT
j_call: TRBJ1-1
clone_size: NA
d_call: NA
v_call: TRBV6-5